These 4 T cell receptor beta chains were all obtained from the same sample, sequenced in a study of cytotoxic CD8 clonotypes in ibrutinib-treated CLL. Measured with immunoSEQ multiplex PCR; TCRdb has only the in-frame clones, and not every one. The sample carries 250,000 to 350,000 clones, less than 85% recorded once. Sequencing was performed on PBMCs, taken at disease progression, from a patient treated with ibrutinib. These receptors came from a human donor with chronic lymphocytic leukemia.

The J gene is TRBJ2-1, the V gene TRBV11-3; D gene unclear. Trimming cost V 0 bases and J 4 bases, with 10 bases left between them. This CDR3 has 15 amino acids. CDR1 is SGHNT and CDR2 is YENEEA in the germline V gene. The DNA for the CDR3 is TGTGCCAGCAGCTTAGACTCCCTAGGGTACAATGAGCAGTTCTTC. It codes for CASSLDSLGYNEQFF.

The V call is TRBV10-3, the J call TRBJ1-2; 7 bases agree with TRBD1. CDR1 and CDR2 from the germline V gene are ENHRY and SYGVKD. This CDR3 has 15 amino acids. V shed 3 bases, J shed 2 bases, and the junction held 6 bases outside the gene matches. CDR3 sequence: CAISDRGSLNYGYTF. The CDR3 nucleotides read TGTGCCATCAGTGACAGGGGGTCTCTGAACTATGGCTACACCTTC.

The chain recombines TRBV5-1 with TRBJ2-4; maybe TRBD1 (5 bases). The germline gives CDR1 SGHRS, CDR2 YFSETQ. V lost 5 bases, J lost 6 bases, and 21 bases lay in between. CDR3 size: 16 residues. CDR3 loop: CASSGQGPHQRNIQYF. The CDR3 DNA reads TGCGCCAGCAGTGGGCAGGGCCCACACCAAAGAAACATTCAGTACTTC.

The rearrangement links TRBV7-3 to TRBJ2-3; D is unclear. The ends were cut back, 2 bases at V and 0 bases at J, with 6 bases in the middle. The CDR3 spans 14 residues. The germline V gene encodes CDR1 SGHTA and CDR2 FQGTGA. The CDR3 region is CASSLGPSTDTQYF. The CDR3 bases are TGTGCCAGCAGCTTAGGGCCGAGCACAGATACGCAGTATTTT. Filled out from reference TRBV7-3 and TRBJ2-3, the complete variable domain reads GAGVSQTPSNKVTEKGKYVELRCDPISGHTALYWYRQSLGQGPEFLIYFQGTGAADDSGLPNDRFFAVRPEGSVSTLKIQRTERGDSAVYLCASSLGPSTDTQYFGPGTRLTVL.